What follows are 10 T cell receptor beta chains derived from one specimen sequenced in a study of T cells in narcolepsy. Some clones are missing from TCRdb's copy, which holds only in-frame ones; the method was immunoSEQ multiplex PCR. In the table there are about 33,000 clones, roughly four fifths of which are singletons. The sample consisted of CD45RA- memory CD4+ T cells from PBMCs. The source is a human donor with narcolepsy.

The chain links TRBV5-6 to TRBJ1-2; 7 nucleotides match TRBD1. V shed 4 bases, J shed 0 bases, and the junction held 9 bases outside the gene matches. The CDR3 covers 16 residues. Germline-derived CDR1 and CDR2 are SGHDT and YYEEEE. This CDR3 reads CASSTAGQSANYGYTF. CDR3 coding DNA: TGTGCCAGCAGCACGGCGGGACAGTCAGCTAACTATGGCTACACCTTC.

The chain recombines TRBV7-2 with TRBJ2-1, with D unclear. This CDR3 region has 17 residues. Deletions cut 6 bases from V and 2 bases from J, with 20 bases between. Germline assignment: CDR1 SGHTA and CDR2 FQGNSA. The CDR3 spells CASRTPGLSAPYNEQFF. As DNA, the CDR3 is TGTGCCAGCAGAACCCCGGGCCTTTCAGCCCCCTACAATGAGCAGTTCTTC.

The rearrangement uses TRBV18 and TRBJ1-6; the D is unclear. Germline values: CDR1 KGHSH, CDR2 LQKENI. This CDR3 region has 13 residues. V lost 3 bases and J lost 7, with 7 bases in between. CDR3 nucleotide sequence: TGTGCCAGCTCACCCGAGGACAATTCACCCCTCCACTTT. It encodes CASSPEDNSPLHF.

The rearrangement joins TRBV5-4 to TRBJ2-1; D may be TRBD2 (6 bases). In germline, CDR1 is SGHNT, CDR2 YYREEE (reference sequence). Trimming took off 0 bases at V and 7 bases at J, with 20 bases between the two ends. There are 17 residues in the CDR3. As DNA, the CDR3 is TGTGCCAGCAGCTTGGGGTCTGGCAGGGTAGCGGTTAATGAGCAGTTCTTC. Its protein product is CASSLGSGRVAVNEQFF.

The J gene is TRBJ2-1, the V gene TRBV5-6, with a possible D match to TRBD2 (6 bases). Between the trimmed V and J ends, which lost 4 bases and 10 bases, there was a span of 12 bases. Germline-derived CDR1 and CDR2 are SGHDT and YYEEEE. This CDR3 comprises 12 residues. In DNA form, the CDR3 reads TGTGCCAGCAGCCCCGGGACTGTCGAGCAGTTCTTC. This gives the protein CASSPGTVEQFF.

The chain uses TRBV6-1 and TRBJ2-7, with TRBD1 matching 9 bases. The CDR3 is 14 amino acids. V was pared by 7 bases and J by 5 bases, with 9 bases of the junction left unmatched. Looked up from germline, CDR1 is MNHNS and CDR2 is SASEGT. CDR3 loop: CASKRGQGNHEQYV. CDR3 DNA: TGTGCCAGCAAGAGAGGACAGGGGAACCACGAGCAGTACGTC.

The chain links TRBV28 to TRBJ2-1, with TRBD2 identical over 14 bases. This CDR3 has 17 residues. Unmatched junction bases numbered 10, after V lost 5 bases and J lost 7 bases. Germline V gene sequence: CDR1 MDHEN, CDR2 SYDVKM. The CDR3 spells CASSPRTSGGPGNEQFF. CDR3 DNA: TGTGCCAGCAGTCCCCGGACTAGCGGGGGGCCGGGGAATGAGCAGTTCTTC.

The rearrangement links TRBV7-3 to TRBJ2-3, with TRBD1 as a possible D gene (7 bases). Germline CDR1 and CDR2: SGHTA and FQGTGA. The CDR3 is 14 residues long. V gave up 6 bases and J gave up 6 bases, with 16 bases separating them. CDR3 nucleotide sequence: TGTGCCAGCAGTTACACAGGGGAGGAGGATACGCAGTATTTT. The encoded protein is CASSYTGEEDTQYF.

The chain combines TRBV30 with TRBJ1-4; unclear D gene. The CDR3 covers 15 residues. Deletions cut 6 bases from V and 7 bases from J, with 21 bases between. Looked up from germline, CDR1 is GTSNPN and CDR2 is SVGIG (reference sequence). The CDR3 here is CACMLTGVPIEKLFF. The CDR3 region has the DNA TGTGCCTGCATGCTAACCGGGGTGCCAATTGAAAAACTGTTTTTT.

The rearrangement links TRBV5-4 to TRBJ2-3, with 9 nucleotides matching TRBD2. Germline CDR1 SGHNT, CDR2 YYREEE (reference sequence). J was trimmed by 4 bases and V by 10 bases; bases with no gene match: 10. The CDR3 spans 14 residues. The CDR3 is CAVGGGAIADTQYF. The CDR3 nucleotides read TGTGCCGTTGGCGGGGGGGCTATCGCAGATACGCAGTATTTT.